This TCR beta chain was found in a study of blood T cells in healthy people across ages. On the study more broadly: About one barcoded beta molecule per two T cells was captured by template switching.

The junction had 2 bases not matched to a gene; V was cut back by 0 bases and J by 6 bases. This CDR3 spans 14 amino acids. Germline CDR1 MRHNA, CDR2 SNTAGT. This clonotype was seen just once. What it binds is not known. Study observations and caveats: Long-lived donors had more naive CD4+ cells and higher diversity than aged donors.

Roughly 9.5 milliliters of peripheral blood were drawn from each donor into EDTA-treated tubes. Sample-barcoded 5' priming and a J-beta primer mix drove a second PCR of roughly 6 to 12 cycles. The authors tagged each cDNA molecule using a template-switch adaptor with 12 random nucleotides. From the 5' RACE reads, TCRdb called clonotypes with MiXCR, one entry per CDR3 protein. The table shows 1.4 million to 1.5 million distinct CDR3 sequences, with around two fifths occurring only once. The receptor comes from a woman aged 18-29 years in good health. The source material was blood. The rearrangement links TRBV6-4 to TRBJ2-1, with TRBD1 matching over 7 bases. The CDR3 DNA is TGTGCCAGCAGTGACTCGGGGGACAGCAATGAGCAGTTCTTC. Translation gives CASSDSGDSNEQFF.